Listed below are T cell receptor beta chains from one sample, sequenced in a study of patients and donors after allogeneic stem cell transplantation. Each CDR3 protein is one row after TCRdb ran MiXCR on the RT-PCR reads. The sample holds roughly 960,000 distinct CDR3 sequences, about a sixth seen once. The sequenced sample was blood, either unsorted or a sorted T cell fraction (not recorded which). Receptors originate from a human donor who was either an allogeneic HSCT recipient or a stem cell or donor lymphocyte infusion donor (not recorded which). It is not recorded whose cells these are; they may come from a transplant donor. Each CDR3 is given with its conserved first and last residue. D genes are given only for firm matches. Some rows mark clone size as missing; the rest say once, few, many or name a class of expanded clone.

>TRBD2|TRBV20-1|few|TRBJ2-1
CSARDTTSGRAEQFF
TGCAGTGCTAGAGATACGACTAGCGGGAGGGCTGAGCAGTTCTTC
>.|TRBV11-2|.|TRBJ2-5
CASSLDFANAQETQYF
TGTGCCAGCAGCTTAGATTTTGCAAATGCCCAAGAGACCCAGTACTTC
>.|TRBV20-1|few|TRBJ2-1
CSASGHQGNEQFF
TGCAGTGCTAGCGGACACCAAGGTAATGAGCAGTTCTTC
>.|TRBV5-1|.|TRBJ1-2
CASGVDLGTAYGYTF
TGCGCCAGCGGAGTGGACCTCGGGACGGCCTATGGCTACACCTTC
>TRBD1|TRBV12-3/TRBV12-4|few|TRBJ1-3
CASSSQEMTGRLGSTIYF
TGTGCCAGCAGTTCCCAAGAAATGACAGGGCGCCTGGGAAGCACCATATATTTT
>TRBD2|TRBV12-3/TRBV12-4|many|TRBJ2-1
CASSFSGRALNEQFF
TGTGCCAGCAGTTTCAGCGGGAGGGCCCTCAATGAGCAGTTCTTC
>.|TRBV6-5|few|TRBJ1-6
CASSYGFKSPLHF
TGTGCCAGCAGTTACGGATTTAAATCACCCCTCCACTTT
>.|TRBV7-6|few|TRBJ1-1
CASSRQSEIYTEAFF
TGTGCCAGCAGCCGACAGTCAGAGATTTACACTGAAGCTTTCTTT
>.|TRBV5-1|few|TRBJ1-1
CASSLQGFTNTEAFF
TGCGCCAGCAGCTTACAGGGATTTACGAACACTGAAGCTTTCTTT
>TRBD2|TRBV4-3|.|TRBJ2-1
CASSQDSGGGNEQFF
TGCGCCAGCAGCCAAGATAGCGGGGGGGGGAATGAGCAGTTCTTC
>.|TRBV27|few|TRBJ1-2
CASSLSSDGDYTF
TGTGCCAGCAGTTTATCTTCCGACGGAGACTACACCTTC
>.|TRBV11-2|few|TRBJ2-3
CASSLGTDRSTDTQYF
TGTGCCAGCAGCTTAGGGACAGATCGGAGCACAGATACGCAGTATTTT
>TRBD2|TRBV29-1|.|TRBJ2-3
CSGKTSGAGHPNTQYF
TGCAGCGGAAAGACTAGCGGGGCCGGACACCCTAATACGCAGTATTTT
>.|TRBV25-1|.|TRBJ1-4
CASSEGRFNEKLFF
TGTGCCAGCAGTGAAGGGCGGTTCAATGAAAAACTGTTTTTT
>TRBD1|TRBV18|many|TRBJ1-2
CASSLQGLVYGYTF
TGTGCCAGCTCACTACAGGGGCTGGTCTATGGCTACACCTTC
>.|TRBV12-3/TRBV12-4|many|TRBJ1-1
CASSLARRNTEAFF
TGTGCCAGCAGTTTGGCCCGGAGGAACACTGAAGCTTTCTTT
>.|TRBV6-2/TRBV6-3|.|TRBJ1-5
CASSPPQANQPQHF
TGTGCCAGCAGTCCCCCACAGGCCAATCAGCCCCAGCATTTT
>TRBD1|TRBV12-3/TRBV12-4|few|TRBJ1-6
CASSVSTGSNSPLHF
TGTGCCAGCAGTGTCTCGACAGGGTCCAATTCACCCCTCCACTTT
>.|TRBV6-1|.|TRBJ1-1
CASSKNRDLMNTEAFF
TGTGCCAGCAGTAAAAATCGGGACCTCATGAACACTGAAGCTTTCTTT
>.|TRBV12-3/TRBV12-4|many|TRBJ1-5
CASSFTGSNQPQHF
TGTGCCAGCAGCTTCACAGGTAGCAATCAGCCCCAGCATTTT
>.|TRBV3-1|few|TRBJ2-3
CASSPPDWNTDTQYF
TGTGCCAGCAGCCCACCGGACTGGAACACAGATACGCAGTATTTT
>TRBD1|TRBV5-1|few|TRBJ2-7
CASSATGGYEQYF
TGCGCCAGCAGCGCGACAGGGGGATACGAGCAGTACTTC
>.|TRBV4-3|.|TRBJ1-4
CASSQEAKGEKLFF
TGCGCCAGCAGCCAAGAAGCAAAGGGTGAAAAACTGTTTTTT
>TRBD1|TRBV7-3|few|TRBJ2-1
CASSPTGRLNEQFF
TGTGCCAGCAGCCCGACAGGGAGATTGAATGAGCAGTTCTTC
>TRBD2|TRBV12-3/TRBV12-4|few|TRBJ2-7
CASSLSSGRASHEQYF
TGTGCCAGCAGTTTGTCAAGCGGGAGGGCCTCCCACGAGCAGTACTTC